What follows are 11 T cell receptor beta chains derived from one specimen sequenced in a study of CD8+CD57+ T cells in acquired aplastic anemia. The study profiled TCR beta VDJ and CDR3 using genomic DNA as template. TCRdb re-analysed the reads in MiXCR, keeping a single row per CDR3 protein. Among some 120,000 distinct CDR3 sequences listed, around 48% were seen once. The sample consisted of sorted CD4+, CD8+, or CD8+CD57+ T cells (not recorded which) from PBMCs. The receptors here all came from a human donor in good health, serving as a control.

The chain recombines TRBV15 with TRBJ2-5, with 8 bases lining up with TRBD2. Germline V lookup: CDR1 LNHNV, CDR2 YYDKDF (reference sequence). V dropped 3 bases and J dropped 4; count of bases not matched to a gene: 10. The CDR3 contains 16 residues. CDR3 sequence (DNA): TGTGCCACCAGCAGGGCGGCCGGGAGGGTAGGAGAGACCCAGTACTTC. It specifies CATSRAAGRVGETQYF.

This clonotype was counted at least ten times. The chain has TRBV20-1 and TRBJ1-6, with TRBD1 identical over 7 bases. The CDR3 runs 13 residues. Germline trimming cut 6 bases from V and 8 bases from J; bases unmatched to any gene: 7. In germline, CDR1 is DFQATT, CDR2 SNEGSKA (reference sequence). The CDR3 DNA follows: TGCAGTGCCAGGGGGATGGGGTATTCACCCCTCCACTTT. Protein product: CSARGMGYSPLHF.

This clonotype has ten or more counts. The CDR3 loop reads CASSYSQGYGYTF. CDR3 DNA: TGTGCCAGCAGTTACTCGCAAGGATATGGCTACACCTTC. V usage is TRBV6-6 and J usage is TRBJ1-2; D call uncertain. This CDR3 comprises 13 residues. Trimming stripped 0 bases from V and 5 bases from J, with 7 bases between. Germline CDR1 reads MNHNY; CDR2 reads SVGAGI (reference sequence).

This clonotype was seen repeatedly, ten times or more. The CDR3 here is CASHYQGDQPQHF. The CDR3 region has the DNA TGTGCCAGCCACTACCAAGGGGACCAGCCCCAGCATTTT. The V call is TRBV2, the J call TRBJ1-5, with TRBD1 as a possible D gene (5 bases). The length of the CDR3 is 13 residues. Germline V gene data show CDR1 as SNHLY and CDR2 as FYNNEI. The V end lost 8 bases, the J end lost 7 bases, and 15 bases lay between the germline ends.

This CDR3 is CSVLTGGFSTF. The CDR3 coding sequence is TGCAGCGTGCTGACAGGGGGGTTTTCCACCTTC. This chain joins TRBV29-1 and TRBJ1-2, with 9 positions matching TRBD1. The CDR3 totals 11 residues. J lost 13 bases, V lost 6 bases, and 9 bases had no gene match. Germline loops: CDR1 SQVTM, CDR2 ANQGSEA.

There are a few counts of this clonotype. The CDR3 loop is CASSSLRSGAARPDTQYF. The CDR3, as DNA: TGTGCCAGCAGTTCCCTAAGGAGCGGGGCCGCCAGGCCAGATACGCAGTATTTT. The chain carries TRBV12-3 or TRBV12-4 and TRBJ2-3, with TRBD2 matching 7 bases. The CDR3 has 18 residues. The trim removed 4 bases at V and 4 bases at J, leaving 17 bases unmatched.

This rearrangement joins TRBV19 to TRBJ1-5; 7 bases match TRBD1. V shed 9 bases and J 2 bases; nucleotides not matched to a gene: 10. The CDR3 is 15 residues long. Germline CDR1 is LNHDA and CDR2 is SQIVND (reference sequence). The CDR3 region has the DNA TGTGCCAGCGCGAGGGGGCGGGTAGGCAATCAGCCCCAGCATTTT. Its translation: CASARGRVGNQPQHF.

J is TRBJ1-2 and V is TRBV10-3; 11 bases map to TRBD1. Germline trimming cut 2 bases from V and 6 bases from J; bases unmatched to any gene: 8. The germline V gene encodes CDR1 ENHRY and CDR2 SYGVKD. The CDR3 totals 16 residues. The CDR3 DNA sequence: TGTGCCATCAGTGAGAACGGACAGGGGGCTATCAATGGCTACACCTTC. Its protein product is CAISENGQGAINGYTF.

In its sample, this clonotype was seen many times. A single base separates this from a much larger clone, so it may be a read error. The CDR3: CASARGPGYERYF. The CDR3 bases are TGTGCCAGTGCGCGGGGACCGGGCTACGAGCGGTACTTC. This chain joins TRBV19 and TRBJ2-7; D may be TRBD2 (6 bases). The CDR3 is 13 amino acids. Germline CDR1 reads LNHDA; CDR2 reads SQIVND (reference sequence).

Turning to this clonotype: At one end, the junction sequence differs from germline, possibly due to a read error. The chain links TRBV15 to TRBJ2-2; 10 bases align to TRBD1. This CDR3 is 15 amino acids long. Germline V gives CDR1 LNHNV, CDR2 YYDKDF (reference sequence). The CDR3 DNA reads as TGTGCCACCGGCAGGGGACAGGGGAACACCGGGGGGCTGTTTTTT. Translation: CATGRGQGNTGGLFF. The whole variable domain, filled in from reference TRBV15 and TRBJ2-2, reads DAMVIQNPRYQVTQFGKPVTLSCSQTLNHNVMYWYQQKSSQAPKLLFHYYDKDFNNEADTPDNFQSRRPNTSFCFLDIRSPGLGDTAMYLCATGRGQGNTGGLFFGEGSRLTVL.

The chain is built from TRBV20-1 and TRBJ1-1; a weak D match, TRBD1 (5 bases). V lost 0 bases and J 0 bases, leaving 8 bases between the germline ends. Germline loops: CDR1 DFQATT, CDR2 SNEGSKA (reference sequence). CDR3 length: 14 residues. The CDR3 here is CSAREDNVNTEAFF. CDR3 DNA sequence: TGCAGTGCTAGAGAGGACAACGTGAACACTGAAGCTTTCTTT.